The clone carrying this T cell receptor (beta chain) came up a few times. This CDR3 has 13 amino acids. Germline V lookup: CDR1 LGHNA, CDR2 YSLEER. Trimming took 5 bases from V and 3 from J, leaving 10 bases between them. These data belong to a study of naive and memory T cell subsets. Two oligonucleotides, mixed equimolar, formed the beta constant-region primer covering TRBC1 and TRBC2. TCRdb used MiXCR to reprocess the UMI-ligation and nested PCR reads, holding one entry per CDR3 protein. The sample consists of 77,000 or so distinct CDR3 sequences, around 13% of them appearing once. The chain couples TRBV4-3 to TRBJ1-2, with unresolved D. This TCR came from a human donor in good health. Source material: central memory CD4+ T cells from blood. The CDR3 sequence is CASSLSVHYGYTF. The CDR3 nucleotides are TGCGCCAGCAGCTTGAGCGTCCACTATGGCTACACCTTC.